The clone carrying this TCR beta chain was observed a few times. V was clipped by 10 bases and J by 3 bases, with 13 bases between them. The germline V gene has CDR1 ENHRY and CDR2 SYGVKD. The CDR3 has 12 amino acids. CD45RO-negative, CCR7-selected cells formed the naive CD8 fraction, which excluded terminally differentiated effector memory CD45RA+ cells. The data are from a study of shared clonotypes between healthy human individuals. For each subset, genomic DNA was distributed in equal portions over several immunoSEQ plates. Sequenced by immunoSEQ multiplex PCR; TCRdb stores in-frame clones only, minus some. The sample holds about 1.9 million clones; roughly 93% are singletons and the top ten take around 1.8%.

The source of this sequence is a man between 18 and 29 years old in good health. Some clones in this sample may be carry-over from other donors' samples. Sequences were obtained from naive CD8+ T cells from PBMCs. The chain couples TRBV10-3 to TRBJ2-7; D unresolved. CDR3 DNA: TGTGCCAGCTCAGAAGGCGACTACGAGCAGTACTTC. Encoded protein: CASSEGDYEQYF.